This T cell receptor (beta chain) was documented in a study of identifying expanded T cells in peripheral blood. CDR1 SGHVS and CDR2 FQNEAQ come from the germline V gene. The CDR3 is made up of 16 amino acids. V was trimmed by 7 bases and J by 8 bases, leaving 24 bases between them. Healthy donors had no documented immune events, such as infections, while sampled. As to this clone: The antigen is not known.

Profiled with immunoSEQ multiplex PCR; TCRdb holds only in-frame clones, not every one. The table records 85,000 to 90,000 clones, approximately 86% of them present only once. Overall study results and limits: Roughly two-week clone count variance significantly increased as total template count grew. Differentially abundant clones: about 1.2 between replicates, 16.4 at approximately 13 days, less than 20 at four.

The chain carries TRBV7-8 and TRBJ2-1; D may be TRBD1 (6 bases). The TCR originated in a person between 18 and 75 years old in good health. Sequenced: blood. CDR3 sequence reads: CASIPKRDTRRDEQFF. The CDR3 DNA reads TGTGCCAGCATACCGAAGAGGGACACGCGTAGGGATGAGCAGTTCTTC.